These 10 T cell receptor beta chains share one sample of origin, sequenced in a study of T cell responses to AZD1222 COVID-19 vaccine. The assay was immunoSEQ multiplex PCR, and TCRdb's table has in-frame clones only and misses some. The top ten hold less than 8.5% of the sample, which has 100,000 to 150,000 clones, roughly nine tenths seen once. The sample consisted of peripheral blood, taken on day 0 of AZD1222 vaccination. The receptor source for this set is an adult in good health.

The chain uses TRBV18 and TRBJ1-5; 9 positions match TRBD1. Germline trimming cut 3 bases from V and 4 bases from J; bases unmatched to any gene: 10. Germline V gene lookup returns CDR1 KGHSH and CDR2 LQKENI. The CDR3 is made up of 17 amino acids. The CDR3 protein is CASSPFPGQGGNQPQHF. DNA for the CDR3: TGTGCCAGCTCACCTTTTCCGGGACAGGGAGGAAATCAGCCCCAGCATTTT.

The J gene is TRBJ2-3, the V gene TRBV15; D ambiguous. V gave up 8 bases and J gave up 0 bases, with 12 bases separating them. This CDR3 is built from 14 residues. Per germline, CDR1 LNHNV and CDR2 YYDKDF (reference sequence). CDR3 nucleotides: TGTGCCACCTCCCAAGACGGTAGCACAGATACGCAGTATTTT. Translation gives CATSQDGSTDTQYF.

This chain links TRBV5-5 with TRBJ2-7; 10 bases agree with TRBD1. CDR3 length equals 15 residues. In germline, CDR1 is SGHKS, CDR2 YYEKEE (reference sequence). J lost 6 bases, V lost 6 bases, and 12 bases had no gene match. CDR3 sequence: CASNRVGGQGSEQYF. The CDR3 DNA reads TGTGCCAGCAACCGGGTCGGGGGACAGGGGTCCGAGCAGTACTTC.

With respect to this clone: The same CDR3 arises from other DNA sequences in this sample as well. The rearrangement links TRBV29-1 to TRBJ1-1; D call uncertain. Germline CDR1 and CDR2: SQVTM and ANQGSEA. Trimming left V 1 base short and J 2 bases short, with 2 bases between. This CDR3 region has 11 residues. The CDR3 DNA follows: TGCAGCGTTGAAGGAAACACTGAAGCTTTCTTT. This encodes CSVEGNTEAFF.

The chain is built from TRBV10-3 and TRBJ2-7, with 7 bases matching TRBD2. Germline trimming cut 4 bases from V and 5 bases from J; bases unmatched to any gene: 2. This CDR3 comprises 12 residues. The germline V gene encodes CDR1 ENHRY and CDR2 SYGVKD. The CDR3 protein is CAISGEGHEQYF. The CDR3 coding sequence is TGTGCCATCAGTGGGGAGGGGCACGAGCAGTACTTC.

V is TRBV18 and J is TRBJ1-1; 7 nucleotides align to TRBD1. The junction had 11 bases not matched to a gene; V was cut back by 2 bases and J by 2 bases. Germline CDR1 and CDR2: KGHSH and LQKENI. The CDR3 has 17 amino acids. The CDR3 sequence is CASSPGKGQPLNTEAFF. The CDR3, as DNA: TGTGCCAGCTCACCAGGAAAGGGACAGCCATTAAACACTGAAGCTTTCTTT.

CDR3 coding DNA: TGTGCCAGTCAGGGGGGTTACTTCGGCTACACCTTC. Translating it yields CASQGGYFGYTF. This chain uses TRBV7-9 with TRBJ1-2; 7 positions agree with TRBD1. Trimming removed 9 bases from V and 8 bases from J; junction bases left unmatched: 9. The CDR3 extends over 12 amino acids. Germline assignment: CDR1 SEHNR and CDR2 FQNEAQ (reference sequence).

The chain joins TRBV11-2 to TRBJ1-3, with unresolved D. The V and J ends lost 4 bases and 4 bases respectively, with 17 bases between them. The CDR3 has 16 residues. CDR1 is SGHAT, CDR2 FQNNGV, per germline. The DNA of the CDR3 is TGTGCCAGCAGCTCGTACAGCGGAGAGGCCGGAAACACCATATATTTT. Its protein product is CASSSYSGEAGNTIYF. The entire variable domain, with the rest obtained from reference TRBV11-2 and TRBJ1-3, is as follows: EAGVAQSPRYKIIEKRQSVAFWCNPISGHATLYWYQQILGQGPKLLIQFQNNGVVDDSQLPKDRFSAERLKGVDSTLKIQPAKLEDSAVYLCASSSYSGEAGNTIYFGEGSWLTVV.

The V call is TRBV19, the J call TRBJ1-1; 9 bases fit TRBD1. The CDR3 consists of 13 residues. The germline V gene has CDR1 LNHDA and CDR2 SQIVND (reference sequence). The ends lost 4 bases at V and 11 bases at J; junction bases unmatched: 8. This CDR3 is CASSKRTGAGAFF. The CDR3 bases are TGTGCCAGTAGTAAACGGACAGGGGCTGGGGCTTTCTTT.

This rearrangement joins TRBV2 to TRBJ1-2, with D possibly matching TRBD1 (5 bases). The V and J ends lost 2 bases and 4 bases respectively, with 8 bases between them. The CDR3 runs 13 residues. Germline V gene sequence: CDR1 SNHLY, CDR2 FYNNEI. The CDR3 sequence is CASSEQGPYGYTF. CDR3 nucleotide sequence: TGTGCCAGCAGTGAACAGGGCCCCTATGGCTACACCTTC.